This T cell receptor beta chain was identified in a study of identical twins' blood T cells. Whole-study findings and limits: Twins shared more top CDR3 clonotypes than unrelated donors did.

This clonotype was recorded at least ten times. Its antigen remains unidentified. From the 5' RACE reads, TCRdb called clonotypes with MiXCR, one entry per CDR3 protein. The repertoire holds a few hundred thousand distinct CDR3 sequences, with around 30% as singletons. V was pared by 5 bases and J by 5 bases, with 9 bases between. CDR3 length equals 12 residues. Sequences were obtained from PBMCs. The chain is built from TRBV12-3 or TRBV12-4 and TRBJ1-2, with D hard to call. This receptor was identified in a woman aged 18-55 years in good health. The CDR3 sequence: CASSLSAYGYTF. The CDR3 coding sequence is TGTGCCAGCAGTCTCTCAGCTTATGGCTACACCTTC.